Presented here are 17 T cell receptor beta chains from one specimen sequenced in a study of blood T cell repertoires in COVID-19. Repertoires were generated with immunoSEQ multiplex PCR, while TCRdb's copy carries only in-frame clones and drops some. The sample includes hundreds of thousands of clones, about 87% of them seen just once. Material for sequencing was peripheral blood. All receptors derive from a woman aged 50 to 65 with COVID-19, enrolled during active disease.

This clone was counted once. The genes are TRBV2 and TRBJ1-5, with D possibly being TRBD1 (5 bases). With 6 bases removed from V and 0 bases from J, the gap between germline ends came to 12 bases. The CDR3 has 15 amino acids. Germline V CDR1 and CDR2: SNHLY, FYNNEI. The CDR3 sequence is CASSDSRASNQPQHF. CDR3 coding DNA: TGTGCCAGCAGCGACTCCAGGGCTAGCAATCAGCCCCAGCATTTT.

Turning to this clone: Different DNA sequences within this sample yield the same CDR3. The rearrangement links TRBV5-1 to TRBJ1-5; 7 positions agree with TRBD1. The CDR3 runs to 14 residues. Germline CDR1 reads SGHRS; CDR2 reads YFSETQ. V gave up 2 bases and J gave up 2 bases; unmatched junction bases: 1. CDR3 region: CASSLGTGNQPQHF. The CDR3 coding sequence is TGCGCCAGCAGCTTAGGGACAGGCAATCAGCCCCAGCATTTT.

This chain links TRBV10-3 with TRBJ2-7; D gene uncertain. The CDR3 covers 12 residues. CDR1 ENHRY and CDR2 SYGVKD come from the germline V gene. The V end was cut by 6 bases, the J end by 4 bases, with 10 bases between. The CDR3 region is CAIREDTYEQYF. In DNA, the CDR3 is TGTGCCATCAGGGAAGACACATACGAGCAGTACTTC.

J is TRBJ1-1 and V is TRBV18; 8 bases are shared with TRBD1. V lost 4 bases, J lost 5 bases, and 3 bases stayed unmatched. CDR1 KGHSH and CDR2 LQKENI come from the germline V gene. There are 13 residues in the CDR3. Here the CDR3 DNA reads TGTGCCAGCTCACGGACAGGGATGACTGAAGCTTTCTTT. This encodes CASSRTGMTEAFF.

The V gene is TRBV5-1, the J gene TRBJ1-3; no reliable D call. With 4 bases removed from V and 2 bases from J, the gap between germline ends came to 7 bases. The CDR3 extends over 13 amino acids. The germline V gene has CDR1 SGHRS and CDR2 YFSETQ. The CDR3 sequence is CASSPTAGNTIYF. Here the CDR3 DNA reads TGCGCCAGCAGCCCCACGGCTGGAAACACCATATATTTT.

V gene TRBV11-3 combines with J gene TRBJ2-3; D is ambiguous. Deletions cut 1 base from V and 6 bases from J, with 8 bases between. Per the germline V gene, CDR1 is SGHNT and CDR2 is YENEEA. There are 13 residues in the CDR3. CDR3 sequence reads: CASSLAPPDTQYF. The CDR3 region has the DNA TGTGCCAGCAGCTTAGCTCCCCCCGATACGCAGTATTTT.

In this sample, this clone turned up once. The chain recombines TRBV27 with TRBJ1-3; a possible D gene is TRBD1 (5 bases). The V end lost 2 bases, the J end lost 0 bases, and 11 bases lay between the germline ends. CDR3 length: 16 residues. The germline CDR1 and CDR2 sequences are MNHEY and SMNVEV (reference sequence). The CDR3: CASSLGGSLSGNTIYF. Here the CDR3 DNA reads TGTGCCAGCAGTTTAGGGGGGAGCCTCTCTGGAAACACCATATATTTT.

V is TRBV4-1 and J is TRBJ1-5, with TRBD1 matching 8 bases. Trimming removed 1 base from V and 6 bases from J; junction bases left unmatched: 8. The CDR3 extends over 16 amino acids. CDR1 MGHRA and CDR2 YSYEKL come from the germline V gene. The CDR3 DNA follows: TGCGCCAGCAGCCAAGTCGGCCAGGGGGCTCGTCAGCCCCAGCATTTT. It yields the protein CASSQVGQGARQPQHF.

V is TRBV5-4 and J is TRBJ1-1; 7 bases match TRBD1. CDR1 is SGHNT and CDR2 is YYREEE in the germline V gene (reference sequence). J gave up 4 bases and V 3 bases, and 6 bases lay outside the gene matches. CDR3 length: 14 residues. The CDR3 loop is CASSSETGFTEAFF. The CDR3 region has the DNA TGTGCCAGCAGCTCAGAGACAGGGTTCACTGAAGCTTTCTTT.

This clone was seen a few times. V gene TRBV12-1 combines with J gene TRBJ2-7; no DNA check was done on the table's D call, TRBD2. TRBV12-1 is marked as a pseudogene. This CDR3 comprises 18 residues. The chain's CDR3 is CASSSNPGLAGGTYEQYF. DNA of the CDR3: TGTGCCAGCAGCTCAAACCCGGGACTAGCGGGGGGTACCTACGAGCAGTACTTC.

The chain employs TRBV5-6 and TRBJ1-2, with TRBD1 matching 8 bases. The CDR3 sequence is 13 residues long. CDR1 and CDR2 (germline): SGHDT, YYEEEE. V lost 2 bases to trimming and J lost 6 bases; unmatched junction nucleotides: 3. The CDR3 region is CASSFPGGNGYTF. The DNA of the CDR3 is TGTGCCAGCAGCTTCCCAGGGGGCAATGGCTACACCTTC.

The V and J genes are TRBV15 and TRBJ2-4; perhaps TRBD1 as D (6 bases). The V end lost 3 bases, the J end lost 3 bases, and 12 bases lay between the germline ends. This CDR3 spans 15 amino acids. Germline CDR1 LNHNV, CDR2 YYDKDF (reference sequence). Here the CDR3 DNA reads TGTGCCACCAGCAGTACACCGGGACACAAAAACATTCAGTACTTC. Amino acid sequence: CATSSTPGHKNIQYF. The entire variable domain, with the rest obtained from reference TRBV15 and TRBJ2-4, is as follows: DAMVIQNPRYQVTQFGKPVTLSCSQTLNHNVMYWYQQKSSQAPKLLFHYYDKDFNNEADTPDNFQSRRPNTSFCFLDIRSPGLGDTAMYLCATSSTPGHKNIQYFGAGTRLSVL.

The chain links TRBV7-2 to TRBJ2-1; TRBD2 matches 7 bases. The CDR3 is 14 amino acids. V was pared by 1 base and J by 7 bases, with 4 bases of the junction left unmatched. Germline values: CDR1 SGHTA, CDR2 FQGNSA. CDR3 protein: CASSLGLARNEQFF. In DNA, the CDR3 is TGTGCCAGCAGCTTAGGACTAGCAAGGAATGAGCAGTTCTTC.

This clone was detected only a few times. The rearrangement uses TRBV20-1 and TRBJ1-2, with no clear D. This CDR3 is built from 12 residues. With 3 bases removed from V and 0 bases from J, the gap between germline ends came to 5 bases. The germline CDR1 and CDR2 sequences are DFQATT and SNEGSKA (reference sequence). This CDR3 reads CSASSSNYGYTF. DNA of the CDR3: TGCAGTGCTAGTAGCTCTAACTATGGCTACACCTTC.

The CDR3 nucleotides are TGTGCCAGCAGCCTCTACGGGGGGACAACTGAAGCTTTCTTT. Translation: CASSLYGGTTEAFF. The chain employs TRBV28 and TRBJ1-1; maybe TRBD1 (6 bases). Germline assignment: CDR1 MDHEN and CDR2 SYDVKM. CDR3 size: 14 residues. Trimming left V 6 bases short and J 5 bases short, with 16 bases between.

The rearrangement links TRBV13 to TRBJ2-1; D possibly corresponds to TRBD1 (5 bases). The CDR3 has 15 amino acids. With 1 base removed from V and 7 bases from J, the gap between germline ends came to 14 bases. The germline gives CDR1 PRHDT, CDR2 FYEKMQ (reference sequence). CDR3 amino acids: CASSLDQGNLNEQFF. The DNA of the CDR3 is TGTGCCAGCAGCTTAGACCAGGGCAATCTGAATGAGCAGTTCTTC.

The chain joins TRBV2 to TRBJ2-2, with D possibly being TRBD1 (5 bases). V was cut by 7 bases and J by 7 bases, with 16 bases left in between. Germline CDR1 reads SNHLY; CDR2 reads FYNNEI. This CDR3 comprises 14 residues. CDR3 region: CASTEGVPGGELFF. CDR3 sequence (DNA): TGTGCCAGCACCGAAGGGGTCCCCGGCGGGGAGCTGTTTTTT.